A single sample gave rise to the 24 T cell receptor beta chains below, sequenced in a study of T cells in narcolepsy. The protocol was immunoSEQ multiplex PCR, while the TCRdb copy is restricted to in-frame clones and leaves out a portion. The sample records some 13,000 clones, 70% to 90% being singletons. The sequenced material came from CD45RA- memory CD4+ T cells from PBMCs. These receptors were collected from a human donor with narcolepsy.

This clone was seen once. The chain links TRBV6-1 to TRBJ2-2; a possible D gene is TRBD1 (6 bases). Per the germline V gene, CDR1 is MNHNS and CDR2 is SASEGT. The V gene lost 10 bases and the J gene lost 2 bases, with 14 bases spanning the gap. The length of the CDR3 is 14 residues. The CDR3 sequence is CATWGLFNTGELFF. The CDR3 bases are TGTGCCACCTGGGGGCTATTTAACACCGGGGAGCTGTTTTTT.

The chain employs TRBV5-1 and TRBJ1-5; TRBD1 matches 10 bases. With V trimmed by 1 base and J by 7 bases, 11 bases remained unmatched. Germline CDR1 is SGHRS and CDR2 is YFSETQ. There are 17 residues in the CDR3. Here the CDR3 reads CASSLSPSTGGFQPQHF. The CDR3 DNA reads TGCGCCAGCAGCTTGTCCCCTTCGACAGGGGGCTTCCAGCCCCAGCATTTT.

CDR3 residues: CASRDRGEAFF. The CDR3 DNA sequence: TGTGCCAGCAGGGACAGGGGGGAAGCTTTCTTT. The chain has TRBV6-5 and TRBJ1-1, with 10 nucleotides matching TRBD1. V was pared by 6 bases and J by 8 bases, with 0 bases of the junction left unmatched. CDR1 and CDR2 (germline): MNHEY, SVGAGI. This CDR3 region has 11 residues.

The chain recombines TRBV29-1 with TRBJ1-5; D might be TRBD1 (5 bases). This CDR3 has 13 amino acids. Looked up from germline, CDR1 is SQVTM and CDR2 is ANQGSEA. V lost 3 bases and J lost 7, with 13 bases in between. The CDR3, as DNA: TGCAGCGTTGAGGAGGGGCTGGGGCAGCCCCAGCATTTT. Translated: CSVEEGLGQPQHF.

V is TRBV28 and J is TRBJ1-2; 8 bases align to TRBD1. Trimming cost V 9 bases and J 6 bases; bases outside gene matches: 3. This CDR3 has 11 amino acids. Germline V gene sequence: CDR1 MDHEN, CDR2 SYDVKM. The CDR3 is CARGTGHGYTF. The DNA for the CDR3 is TGTGCCAGAGGGACAGGCCATGGCTACACCTTC.

The chain joins TRBV5-1 to TRBJ2-1; 13 positions match TRBD2. Germline V gene lookup returns CDR1 SGHRS and CDR2 YFSETQ. The CDR3 sequence is 15 residues long. With 4 bases clipped from V and 9 bases from J, the junction kept 7 bases outside the gene matches. CDR3 in amino acids: CASSRLAGGGGEQFF. CDR3 DNA sequence: TGCGCCAGCAGCCGACTAGCGGGAGGCGGTGGTGAGCAGTTCTTC.

The sample holds one count of this clone. J is TRBJ1-4 and V is TRBV6-5; 7 nucleotides line up with TRBD1. V shed 2 bases and J 3 bases; nucleotides not matched to a gene: 3. The CDR3 loop spans 15 amino acids. CDR1 is MNHEY, CDR2 SVGAGI, per germline. The CDR3 region is CASSYGGTANEKLFF. DNA for the CDR3: TGTGCCAGCAGTTACGGGGGGACAGCTAATGAAAAACTGTTTTTT.

The chain has TRBV2 and TRBJ2-7; weak D call: TRBD1 (5 bases). V lost 4 bases, J lost 10 bases, and 8 bases lay in between. The CDR3 totals 10 residues. Germline V lookup: CDR1 SNHLY, CDR2 FYNNEI. In DNA, the CDR3 is TGTGCCAGCAGTGGTGGGGCCCAGTACTTC. Protein: CASSGGAQYF.

The chain joins TRBV14 to TRBJ2-1; possible D gene TRBD2, 6 bases. Germline V gives CDR1 SGHDN, CDR2 FVKESK. This CDR3 has 17 residues. V was clipped by 4 bases and J by 2 bases, with 18 bases between them. CDR3 region: CASSRRVGGNTYNEQFF. The DNA of the CDR3 is TGTGCCAGCAGCCGACGGGTGGGCGGGAACACCTACAATGAGCAGTTCTTC.

The V and J genes are TRBV7-9 and TRBJ2-3; TRBD2 agrees at 8 bases. The CDR3 covers 18 residues. The V and J ends lost 1 base and 4 bases, in that order; junction bases with no gene match: 13. Germline V gene lookup returns CDR1 SEHNR and CDR2 FQNEAQ (reference sequence). The CDR3, as DNA: TGTGCCAGCAGCTTAGTTGTCCGGGAGGGCTTCCGATCAGATACGCAGTATTTT. It yields the protein CASSLVVREGFRSDTQYF.

This rearrangement joins TRBV4-1 to TRBJ2-2; 8 bases agree with TRBD2. In germline, CDR1 is MGHRA, CDR2 YSYEKL. Germline trimming cut 1 base from V and 7 bases from J; bases unmatched to any gene: 11. This CDR3 region has 17 residues. CDR3 nucleotides: TGCGCCAGCAGCCAAGGAGCAAGCGGGAGATCGGGCGGGGAGCTGTTTTTT. It translates to CASSQGASGRSGGELFF.

The chain carries TRBV29-1 and TRBJ2-7; no clear D gene. V lost 5 bases and J 0 bases, leaving 5 bases between the germline ends. This CDR3 comprises 11 residues. From germline, CDR1 is SQVTM and CDR2 ANQGSEA. In DNA form, the CDR3 reads TGCAGCGTTATCCTCTCCTACGAGCAGTACTTC. Translating it yields CSVILSYEQYF.

The chain carries TRBV2 and TRBJ2-7, with a possible D match to TRBD1 (6 bases). This CDR3 region has 14 residues. The germline V gene encodes CDR1 SNHLY and CDR2 FYNNEI. V was cut by 7 bases and J by 6 bases, with 19 bases left in between. DNA of the CDR3: TGTGCCAGCAATTTAGGAGGACAGTCGGGCGAGCAGTACTTC. Its protein is CASNLGGQSGEQYF.

The chain is built from TRBV7-9 and TRBJ1-1, with D possibly being TRBD1 (5 bases). The CDR3 contains 13 residues. V dropped 5 bases and J dropped 1 base, with 8 bases sitting between them. Germline loops: CDR1 SEHNR, CDR2 FQNEAQ (reference sequence). In DNA, the CDR3 is TGTGCCAGCAGCGCCACAGGGAACACTGAAGCTTTCTTT. It yields the protein CASSATGNTEAFF.

The chain recombines TRBV18 with TRBJ2-7; D ambiguous. CDR3 size: 14 residues. V lost 3 bases, J lost 0 bases, and 9 bases lay in between. Germline V gene lookup returns CDR1 KGHSH and CDR2 LQKENI. CDR3 residues: CASSPSPSSYEQYF. CDR3 sequence (DNA): TGTGCCAGCTCACCTTCGCCCAGCTCCTACGAGCAGTACTTC.

The chain joins TRBV7-2 to TRBJ2-1; D remains unclear. CDR1 and CDR2 (germline): SGHTA, FQGNSA. This CDR3 has 14 residues. V was cut by 1 base and J by 4 bases, with 8 bases left in between. In DNA, the CDR3 is TGTGCCAGCAGCTTAGGGCCAATTTACAATGAGCAGTTCTTC. This translates into CASSLGPIYNEQFF. The full variable domain, in which reference TRBV7-2 and TRBJ2-1 provide the parts outside the CDR3, is GAGVSQSPSNKVTEKGKDVELRCDPISGHTALYWYRQSLGQGLEFLIYFQGNSAPDKSGLPSDRFSAERTGGSVSTLTIQRTQQEDSAVYLCASSLGPIYNEQFFGPGTRLTVL.

The gene calls are TRBV2 and TRBJ1-3; 7 positions agree with TRBD1. CDR1 is SNHLY, CDR2 FYNNEI, per germline. The CDR3 runs 16 residues. The trim removed 5 bases at V and 4 bases at J, leaving 11 bases unmatched. The CDR3 region is CASSPGQPVSGNTIYF. The CDR3 DNA reads TGTGCCAGCAGTCCGGGACAGCCAGTATCCGGAAACACCATATATTTT.

CDR3 bases: TGTGCCAGCAGTGCGGGACTAGCGGGAGAGCAGGCCCAGTACTTC. Translated, it gives CASSAGLAGEQAQYF. V is TRBV2 and J is TRBJ2-5, with 14 bases fitting TRBD2. The CDR3 extends over 15 amino acids. After removal of 4 bases from V and 9 bases from J, the junction contained 7 bases not matched to a gene. Looked up from germline, CDR1 is SNHLY and CDR2 is FYNNEI.

The V call is TRBV7-8, the J call TRBJ1-1; D is unclear. The germline V and J ends were trimmed by 1 base and 1 base, with 10 bases remaining between them. The germline gives CDR1 SGHVS, CDR2 FQNEAQ. The CDR3 sequence is 15 residues long. The CDR3, as DNA: TGTGCCAGCAGCTTAGTCCGCGGAGAGAACACTGAAGCTTTCTTT. This sequence encodes CASSLVRGENTEAFF.

The chain has TRBV5-1 and TRBJ2-5, with 9 nucleotides matching TRBD2. The CDR3 runs 16 residues. The trim removed 0 bases at V and 3 bases at J, leaving 6 bases unmatched. CDR1 and CDR2 from the germline V gene are SGHRS and YFSETQ. CDR3 sequence (DNA): TGCGCCAGCAGCTTGGAGGGGACTAGCCCTGAAGAGACCCAGTACTTC. It codes for CASSLEGTSPEETQYF. Based on the CDR3 plus reference TRBV5-1 and TRBJ2-5, the full variable domain is KAGVTQTPRYLIKTRGQQVTLSCSPISGHRSVSWYQQTPGQGLQFLFEYFSETQRNKGNFPGRFSGRQFSNSRSEMNVSTLELGDSALYLCASSLEGTSPEETQYFGPGTRLLVL.

Here the CDR3 DNA reads TGTGCCAGCAGCGTAGTCCCAGCGGGGTCGCCAGATACGCAGTATTTT. Its translation: CASSVVPAGSPDTQYF. This chain connects TRBV9 to TRBJ2-3; the match to TRBD2 covers 7 bases. The CDR3 is made up of 16 amino acids. V dropped 0 bases and J dropped 4; count of bases not matched to a gene: 8. Germline-derived CDR1 and CDR2 are SGDLS and YYNGEE.

This clone was counted once. The chain uses TRBV6-5 and TRBJ2-1; 12 positions agree with TRBD2. This CDR3 has 16 residues. Trimming took 3 bases from V and 10 from J; bases not matched to a gene: 10. The germline gives CDR1 MNHEY, CDR2 SVGAGI. The CDR3 DNA follows: TGTGCCAGCAGTTATCGGACTAGCGGGACTATGGGCGAGCAGTTCTTC. The encoded protein is CASSYRTSGTMGEQFF.

Only a few counts were recorded for this clone. The rearrangement joins TRBV19 to TRBJ1-3, with D unclear. CDR1 and CDR2 (germline): LNHDA, SQIVND (reference sequence). V was pared by 8 bases and J by 4 bases, with 3 bases between. This CDR3 spans 10 amino acids. CDR3 coding DNA: TGTGCCAGTCTCGGAAACACCATATATTTT. As protein: CASLGNTIYF.

The V gene is TRBV5-5, the J gene TRBJ2-7; D is possibly TRBD1 (6 bases). Deletions cut 4 bases from V and 2 bases from J, with 13 bases between. Germline CDR1 SGHKS, CDR2 YYEKEE (reference sequence). The CDR3 is 14 amino acids. The CDR3 loop is CASSQGTLAYEQYF. The CDR3 coding sequence is TGTGCCAGCAGCCAGGGGACACTTGCCTACGAGCAGTACTTC. The variable domain in full, completed from reference TRBV5-5 and TRBJ2-7, reads DAGVTQSPTHLIKTRGQQVTLRCSPISGHKSVSWYQQVLGQGPQFIFQYYEKEERGRGNFPDRFSARQFPNYSSELNVNALLLGDSALYLCASSQGTLAYEQYFGPGTRLTVT.